Listed below are T cell receptor beta chains from one sample, sequenced in a study of T cell responses to AZD1222 COVID-19 vaccine. Profiling relied on immunoSEQ multiplex PCR, and the TCRdb table lists in-frame clones only, not all of them. The table records some 130,000 clones, roughly 92% of them present only once. The starting material was peripheral blood, obtained 28 days after the second AZD1222 dose. The origin of the receptors is an adult who received the AZD1222 COVID-19 vaccine. Each CDR3 is given with its conserved first and last residue. Each record gives: J gene, clone size, D gene, V gene, CDR3 protein, CDR3 DNA. The D gene is left open where the match is weak. Clone sizes are given selectively: once, few, many, or a class where the clone is expanded.

>TRBJ2-5|-|TRBD1|TRBV7-2
CASSLVGGGLAGETQYF
TGTGCCAGCAGCTTAGTAGGGGGCGGACTGGCGGGAGAGACCCAGTACTTC
>TRBJ1-1|once|-|TRBV4-3
CASSQARRANTEAFF
TGCGCCAGCAGCCAAGCCAGACGGGCGAACACTGAAGCTTTCTTT
>TRBJ2-1|-|TRBD2|TRBV5-1
CASRPGLAGRNEQFF
TGCGCCAGCAGACCGGGACTAGCGGGCCGCAATGAGCAGTTCTTC
>TRBJ1-4|-|TRBD1|TRBV11-3
CASSSTTGAWGNEKLFF
TGTGCCAGCAGCTCGACTACAGGGGCTTGGGGCAATGAAAAACTGTTTTTT
>TRBJ2-3|-|-|TRBV3-1/TRBV3-2
CASSHSSAITDTQYF
TGTGCCAGCAGCCATTCTTCGGCGATCACAGATACGCAGTATTTT
>TRBJ1-1|-|-|TRBV11-1
CASGPGLERTEAFF
TGTGCCAGCGGACCAGGGTTAGAGCGGACTGAAGCTTTCTTT
>TRBJ1-1|-|-|TRBV12-3/TRBV12-4
CASSLAATEAFF
TGTGCCAGCAGTTTGGCAGCCACTGAAGCTTTCTTT
>TRBJ2-2|-|TRBD2|TRBV28
CASSFLAGVGNTRELFF
TGTGCCAGCAGTTTTTTGGCGGGAGTAGGGAACACCAGGGAGCTGTTTTTT
>TRBJ2-2|-|-|TRBV3-1/TRBV3-2
CASSQRLTSNTGELFF
TGTGCCAGCAGCCAACGACTAACCTCGAACACCGGGGAGCTGTTTTTT
>TRBJ1-4|-|-|TRBV5-1
CASSMTGATNEKLFF
TGCGCCAGCAGCATGACGGGGGCAACTAATGAAAAACTGTTTTTT
>TRBJ2-2|once|-|TRBV28
CASSLRPWGTTGELFF
TGTGCCAGCAGCCTCAGACCTTGGGGGACCACCGGGGAGCTGTTTTTT
>TRBJ1-5|-|-|TRBV30
CAWRRPGGNQPQHF
TGTGCCTGGAGACGCCCGGGGGGGAATCAGCCCCAGCATTTT
>TRBJ1-2|once|-|TRBV7-2
CASSFLGSYGYTF
TGTGCCAGCAGCTTTCTCGGCTCCTATGGCTACACCTTC
>TRBJ1-2|-|-|TRBV9
CASSVGVGGWPNYGYTF
TGTGCCAGCAGCGTAGGGGTAGGGGGGTGGCCTAACTATGGCTACACCTTC
>TRBJ2-5|-|-|TRBV30
CAWSGGRETQYF
TGTGCCTGGAGTGGGGGGAGGGAGACCCAGTACTTC
>TRBJ1-4|-|-|TRBV6-5
CASVTPGGEKLFF
TGTGCCAGCGTAACACCCGGAGGTGAAAAACTGTTTTTT
>TRBJ1-1|-|-|TRBV6-2/TRBV6-3
CASSYSNGLTEAFF
TGTGCCAGCAGTTACTCGAACGGGCTTACTGAAGCTTTCTTT
>TRBJ2-1|-|TRBD1|TRBV19
CASSIGTGFEQFF
TGTGCCAGTAGTATAGGGACAGGGTTTGAGCAGTTCTTC
>TRBJ1-5|-|-|TRBV27
CASSLKGRVNQPQHF
TGTGCCAGCAGTTTAAAAGGCAGGGTCAATCAGCCCCAGCATTTT
>TRBJ2-7|-|-|TRBV3-1/TRBV3-2
CASSLGGEQYF
TGTGCCAGCAGCCTCGGGGGCGAGCAGTACTTC
>TRBJ2-7|-|-|TRBV11-2
CASSLGDDEQYF
TGTGCCAGCAGCCTTGGGGACGACGAGCAGTACTTC
>TRBJ2-3|-|TRBD2|TRBV20-1
CSASRTSGGRTDTQYF
TGCAGTGCTAGTCGGACTAGCGGGGGACGCACAGATACGCAGTATTTT
>TRBJ2-3|few|-|TRBV18
CASSPLGGGGTDTQYF
TGTGCCAGCTCACCCCTCGGGGGAGGCGGCACAGATACGCAGTATTTT
>TRBJ2-7|-|-|TRBV4-2
CASSQASGTPYEQYF
TGTGCCAGCAGCCAAGCCTCCGGGACTCCCTACGAGCAGTACTTC
>TRBJ2-3|-|TRBD1|TRBV24-1
CATSDNPGPGGKDTQYF
TGTGCCACCAGTGACAACCCGGGACCAGGGGGCAAGGATACGCAGTATTTT
>TRBJ1-1|-|-|TRBV6-2/TRBV6-3
CASSPPPGTVNTEAFF
TGTGCCAGCAGTCCCCCCCCCGGGACGGTGAACACTGAAGCTTTCTTT
>TRBJ1-2|-|TRBD1|TRBV7-9
CASSLADRNYGYTF
TGTGCCAGCAGCCTTGCGGACAGGAACTATGGCTACACCTTC
>TRBJ2-2|-|-|TRBV12-3/TRBV12-4
CASSPPSTGELFF
TGTGCCAGCAGCCCCCCTAGCACCGGGGAGCTGTTTTTT
>TRBJ2-5|-|-|TRBV19
CASSIVGRQETQYF
TGTGCCAGTAGTATAGTGGGCAGACAAGAGACCCAGTACTTC
>TRBJ1-6|-|-|TRBV4-3
CASSQDRNKHSPLHF
TGCGCCAGCAGCCAAGATCGAAACAAACATTCACCCCTCCACTTT
>TRBJ1-1|-|-|TRBV7-9
CASSSQGTEAFF
TGTGCCAGCAGCTCGCAGGGCACTGAAGCTTTCTTT
>TRBJ2-5|-|TRBD2|TRBV19
CASTVTSGDQETQYF
TGTGCCAGTACCGTGACTAGCGGGGACCAAGAGACCCAGTACTTC
>TRBJ2-2|-|TRBD2|TRBV9
CASSAPGLAGPGELFF
TGTGCCAGCAGCGCCCCGGGACTAGCAGGCCCCGGGGAGCTGTTTTTT
>TRBJ2-5|-|-|TRBV7-2
CASSSGSLAIPNGETQYF
TGTGCCAGCAGCTCCGGGAGTCTAGCAATCCCAAACGGGGAGACCCAGTACTTC
>TRBJ2-3|-|-|TRBV19
CASTLGRDTDTQYF
TGTGCCAGTACCCTGGGACGGGACACAGATACGCAGTATTTT
>TRBJ1-3|-|-|TRBV5-4
CASSIDSRGNTIYF
TGTGCCAGCAGCATTGACAGTCGTGGAAACACCATATATTTT
>TRBJ2-5|-|TRBD1|TRBV6-5
CASRSRTGQETQYF
TGTGCCAGCAGGTCGAGGACAGGCCAAGAGACCCAGTACTTC
>TRBJ2-2|-|-|TRBV11-3
CASYGGVWGSGTGELFF
TGTGCCAGCTATGGCGGGGTGTGGGGTAGTGGCACCGGGGAGCTGTTTTTT
>TRBJ1-5|once|-|TRBV2
CASRLRGEPQHF
TGTGCCAGCAGATTACGGGGGGAGCCCCAGCATTTT
>TRBJ2-2|-|-|TRBV7-2
CASTSMGLLTGELFF
TGTGCCAGCACCTCCATGGGACTCCTCACCGGGGAGCTGTTTTTT
>TRBJ1-5|-|TRBD1|TRBV24-1
CATSDSGGQAMPQHF
TGTGCCACCAGTGATTCTGGGGGACAGGCGATGCCCCAGCATTTT
>TRBJ2-7|-|-|TRBV5-5
CASSLSGVEQYF
TGTGCCAGCAGCTTGTCAGGGGTCGAGCAGTACTTC
>TRBJ2-5|-|-|TRBV7-6
CASSLSGIETQYF
TGTGCCAGCAGCTTATCCGGGATAGAGACCCAGTACTTC
>TRBJ2-5|-|-|TRBV6-1
CASSELGTETQYF
TGTGCCAGCAGTGAATTGGGTACAGAGACCCAGTACTTC
>TRBJ2-7|-|TRBD2|TRBV24-1
CATSDPPGLAPYEQYF
TGTGCCACCAGTGACCCCCCCGGACTAGCGCCGTACGAGCAGTACTTC
>TRBJ2-1|-|-|TRBV15
CATSRGVSNEQFF
TGTGCCACCAGCAGAGGGGTGAGCAATGAGCAGTTCTTC
>TRBJ2-1|-|TRBD2|TRBV18
CASSPVQRDYNEQFF
TGTGCCAGCTCACCAGTACAGCGGGATTACAATGAGCAGTTCTTC
>TRBJ1-1|-|-|TRBV9
CASSVTGSSTEAFF
TGTGCCAGCAGCGTTACAGGGTCTAGCACTGAAGCTTTCTTT
>TRBJ1-1|-|-|TRBV3-1/TRBV3-2
CASSRAGTMNTEAFF
TGTGCCAGCAGCCGAGCCGGGACAATGAACACTGAAGCTTTCTTT
>TRBJ1-6|once|-|TRBV30
CACSTASSYNSPLHF
TGTGCCTGTTCGACAGCAAGCTCCTATAATTCACCCCTCCACTTT
>TRBJ2-7|-|TRBD1|TRBV7-2
CASSLLIGGGYEQYF
TGTGCCAGCAGCTTATTAATAGGGGGCGGTTACGAGCAGTACTTC
>TRBJ2-7|-|-|TRBV27
CASTKVGGGSYEQYF
TGTGCCAGCACCAAGGTGGGTGGCGGTTCCTACGAGCAGTACTTC
>TRBJ1-5|-|-|TRBV6-2/TRBV6-3
CASSYAGYSNQPQHF
TGTGCCAGCAGTTACGCCGGGTATAGCAATCAGCCCCAGCATTTT
>TRBJ1-5|-|-|TRBV10-3
CAISARGGQPQHF
TGTGCCATCAGTGCTCGGGGAGGGCAGCCCCAGCATTTT